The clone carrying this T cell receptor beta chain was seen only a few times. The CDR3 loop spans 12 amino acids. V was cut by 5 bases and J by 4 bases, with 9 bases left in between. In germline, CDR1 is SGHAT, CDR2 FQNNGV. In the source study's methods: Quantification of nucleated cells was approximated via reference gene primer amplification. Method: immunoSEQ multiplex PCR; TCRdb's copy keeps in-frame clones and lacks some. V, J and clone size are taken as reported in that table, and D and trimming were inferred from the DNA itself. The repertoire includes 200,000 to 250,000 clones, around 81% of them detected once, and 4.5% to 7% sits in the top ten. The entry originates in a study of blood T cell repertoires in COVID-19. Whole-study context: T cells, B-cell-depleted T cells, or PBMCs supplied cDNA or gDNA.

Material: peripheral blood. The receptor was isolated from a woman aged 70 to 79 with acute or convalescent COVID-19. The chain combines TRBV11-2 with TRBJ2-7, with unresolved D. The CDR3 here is CASSPAQYEQYF. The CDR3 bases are TGTGCCAGCAGCCCTGCACAGTACGAGCAGTACTTC.